The T cell receptor beta chain under discussion was sequenced for a study of cytomegalovirus exposure and HLA in healthy donors. At the level of the study: There were approximately 400 genotyped donors. Of these, 81% fell in the genetic ancestry cluster associated with self-reported Caucasian donors. Study-level points and caveats: The study flagged roughly 150 TCR beta chains as cytomegalovirus-associated.

Germline loops: CDR1 MNHEY, CDR2 SMNVEV (reference sequence). This CDR3 has 13 residues. V was pared by 4 bases and J by 6 bases, with 11 bases between. About this clone itself: What it binds is unknown.

It was with 60 Vbeta and 13 Jbeta primers that the PCR ran. Only in-frame clones appear in the TCRdb table, and some are missing; sequencing was by immunoSEQ multiplex PCR. The sample has 75,000 to 100,000 clones, about 80% seen once. Sequencing input: PBMCs. The TCR sequence derives from a man aged 60 to 75 in good health and CMV-seropositive. This sequence joins TRBV27 and TRBJ2-3; D possibly corresponds to TRBD2 (6 bases). The CDR3 coding sequence is TGTGCCAGCAGTTCGGGAGCTTGGGATACGCAGTATTTT. The encoded protein is CASSSGAWDTQYF.